The sequence of this TCR beta chain was determined in a study of CD8+ T cells in alopecia areata (dated by TCRdb to 2017 to 2018). About the investigation overall: The treated patients, all with moderate-to-severe alopecia areata, were enrolled in an open-label pilot trial of oral tofacitinib given at 5 to 10 mg twice daily. Patients received tofacitinib for 6 to 18 months and were then followed off drug for 6 months to check for delayed response and recurrence. On the human side, TCRbeta sequencing was run on scalp tissue and on sorted CD4+ and CD8+ peripheral blood T cells from healthy controls and from alopecia areata patients with either patchy or totalis/universalis disease. RNA was obtained with the PAXgene miRNA kit for fixed scalp, the miRNeasy kit for PBMCs, and the RNeasy kit for mouse skin. Clonality in the scalp was compared among normal scalp (n=4), patchy alopecia areata scalp (n=8), and alopecia totalis/universalis scalp (n=8). Amplification of TCRbeta CDR3 regions was done by immunoSEQ multiplex PCR using 35 Vbeta forward primers and 13 Jbeta reverse primers. In both human patients and the C3H/HeJ mouse model, the study applied high-throughput TCRbeta sequencing to look at T cell clonal expansion in alopecia areata. Tofacitinib-treated patients had biopsies at baseline and at 4 and 24 weeks of treatment, with a later scalp biopsy in several patients.

Comments on this clone: Its antigen remains unidentified. No per-base quality is available; no much larger clone lies one base away.

Library creation used the immunoSEQ multiplex PCR assay. To provide template for TCR sequencing, every sample had RNA extracted and reverse transcribed into cDNA. SuperScript III was used to make first-strand cDNA, primed with a 2:1 mix of oligo-dT and random hexamers. Amplification bias was assessed with a synthetic immune receptor repertoire, and residual bias was removed computationally. The source study handled its data this way. Raw reads were preprocessed to remove errors, and CDR3 was defined by IMGT conventions from the conserved cysteine to phenylalanine. To get clonality, Shannon entropy was normalized by log2 of the number of productive unique TCRs and the result was subtracted from 1. Whether scalp clones were CD4 or CD8 was inferred by matching scalp TCRbeta sequences against CD4 and CD8 repertoires sorted from blood. Entries here come from immuneACCESS through TCRdb and include only in-frame sequences with V and J called. Some clones fail to appear in such tables; in the studies checked, an unresolved V gene covers under half of the shortfall, and the cause of the remainder is unknown. V and J calls and clone size are as listed in that table; D and trimming were resolved from the DNA. The sample table holds some 120,000 clones, of which around 60% were seen once. Jointly, the top ten make up 4.5% of the sample.

The time point label corresponds to: baseline before oral tofacitinib. Peripheral blood and lesional scalp punch biopsies were obtained from patients with alopecia areata. PBMCs were isolated by density centrifugation and stained for CD3, CD4 and CD8, and CD4+ and CD8+ T cells were sorted on a FACSAria. Overall study outcomes, separate from this receptor: Compared with mice, TCR sequences shared between patients were less clear, possibly partly because of HLA diversity across the patient population. Higher clonality and more expanded CD8+ clones were observed in lesional scalp than in normal scalp, particularly in alopecia totalis/universalis, a finding suggestive of antigenic drive. Unlike mouse skin, which is dominated by gammadelta T cells, normal human skin has resident alphabeta T cells that are also sequenced, and this complicates analysis of the scalp TCR repertoire.

The junction shows trimming of 10 bases on V and 5 bases on J, and the gene matches do not reach 7 bases of it. For CDR1 and CDR2, the germline V gene lists ENHRY and SYGVKD. From its cysteine to its phenylalanine, the CDR3 spans 12 amino acids. Only the CDR3 part of the read is kept: 36 bases, read in frame from the first base. The chain joins TRBV10-3 to TRBJ2-5, and 7 bases in between align with TRBD1. This receptor was obtained from a human donor with alopecia areata. Sequences were derived from CD4+ T cells sorted from blood, sampled at week 0. The DNA sequence is given as TGTGCCACCATGACAGGGTTGGAGACCCAGTACTTC. Translated, it gives CATMTGLETQYF.